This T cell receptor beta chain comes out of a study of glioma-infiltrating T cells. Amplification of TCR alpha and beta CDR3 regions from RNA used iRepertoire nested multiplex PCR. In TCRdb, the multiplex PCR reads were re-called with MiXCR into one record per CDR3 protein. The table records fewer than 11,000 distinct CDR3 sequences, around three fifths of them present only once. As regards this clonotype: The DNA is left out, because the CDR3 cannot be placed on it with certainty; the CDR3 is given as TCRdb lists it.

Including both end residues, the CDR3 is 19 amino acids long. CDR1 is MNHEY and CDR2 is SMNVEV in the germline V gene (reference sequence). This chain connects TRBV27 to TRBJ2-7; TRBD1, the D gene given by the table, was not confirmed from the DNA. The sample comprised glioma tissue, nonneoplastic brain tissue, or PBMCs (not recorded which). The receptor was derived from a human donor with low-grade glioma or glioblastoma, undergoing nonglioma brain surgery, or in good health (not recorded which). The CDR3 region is CASSFYICSARDRGREQYF.